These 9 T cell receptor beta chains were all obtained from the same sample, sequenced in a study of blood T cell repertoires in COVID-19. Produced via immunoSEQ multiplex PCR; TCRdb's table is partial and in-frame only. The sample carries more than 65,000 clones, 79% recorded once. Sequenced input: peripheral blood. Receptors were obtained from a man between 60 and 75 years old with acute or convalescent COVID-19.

For the CDR3, the DNA is TGTGCCAGCAGCCTACTAGCGGGGGCCGACAATGAGCAGTTCTTC. Its translation: CASSLLAGADNEQFF. This chain uses TRBV6-5 with TRBJ2-1; TRBD2 aligns across 11 bases. CDR3 length equals 15 residues. The germline V gene has CDR1 MNHEY and CDR2 SVGAGI. V lost 6 bases and J lost 5; bases outside the gene matches: 6.

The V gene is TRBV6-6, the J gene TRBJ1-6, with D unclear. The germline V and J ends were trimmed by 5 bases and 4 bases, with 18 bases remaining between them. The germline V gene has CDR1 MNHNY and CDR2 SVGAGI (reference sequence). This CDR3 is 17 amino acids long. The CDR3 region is CASSRTIPGSYNSPLHF. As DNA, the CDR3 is TGTGCCAGCAGTCGAACAATCCCGGGATCTTATAATTCACCCCTCCACTTT.

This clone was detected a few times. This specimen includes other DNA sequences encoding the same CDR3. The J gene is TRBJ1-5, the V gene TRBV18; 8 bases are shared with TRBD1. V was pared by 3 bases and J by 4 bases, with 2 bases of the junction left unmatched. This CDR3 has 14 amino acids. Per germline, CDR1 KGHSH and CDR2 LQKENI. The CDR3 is CASSPDRANQPQHF. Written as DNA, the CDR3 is TGTGCCAGCTCACCGGACAGGGCAAATCAGCCCCAGCATTTT. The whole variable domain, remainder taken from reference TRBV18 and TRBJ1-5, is NAGVMQNPRHLVRRRGQEARLRCSPMKGHSHVYWYRQLPEEGLKFMVYLQKENIIDESGMPKERFSAEFPKEGPSILRIQQVVRGDSAAYFCASSPDRANQPQHFGDGTRLSIL.

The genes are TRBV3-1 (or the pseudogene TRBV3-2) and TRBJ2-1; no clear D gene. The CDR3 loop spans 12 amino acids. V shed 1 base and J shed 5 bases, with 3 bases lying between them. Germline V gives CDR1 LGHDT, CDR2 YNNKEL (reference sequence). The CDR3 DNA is TGTGCCAGCAGCCAAGCTGACAATGAGCAGTTCTTC. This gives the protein CASSQADNEQFF.

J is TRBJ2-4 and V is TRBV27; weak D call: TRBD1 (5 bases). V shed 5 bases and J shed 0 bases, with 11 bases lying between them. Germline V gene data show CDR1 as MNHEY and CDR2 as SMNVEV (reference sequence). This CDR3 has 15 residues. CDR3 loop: CASSPWTLAKNIQYF. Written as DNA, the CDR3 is TGTGCCAGCAGTCCCTGGACACTAGCCAAAAACATTCAGTACTTC.

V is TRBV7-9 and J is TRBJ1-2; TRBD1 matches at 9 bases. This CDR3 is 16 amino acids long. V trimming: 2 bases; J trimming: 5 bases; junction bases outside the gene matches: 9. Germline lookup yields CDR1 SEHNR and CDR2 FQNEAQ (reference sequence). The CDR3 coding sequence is TGTGCCAGCAGCTTATCGCGGGACAGGGAGAGGTATGGCTACACCTTC. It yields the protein CASSLSRDRERYGYTF. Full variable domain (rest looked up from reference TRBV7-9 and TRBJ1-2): DTGVSQNPRHKITKRGQNVTFRCDPISEHNRLYWYRQTLGQGPEFLTYFQNEAQLEKSRLLSDRFSAERPKGSFSTLEIQRTEQGDSAMYLCASSLSRDRERYGYTFGSGTRLTVV.

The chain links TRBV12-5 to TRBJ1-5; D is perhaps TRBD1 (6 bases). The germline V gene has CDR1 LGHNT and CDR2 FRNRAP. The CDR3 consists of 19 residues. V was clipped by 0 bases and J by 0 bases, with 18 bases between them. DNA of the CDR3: TGTGCTAGTGGTTTGGTAGGGGACGGACAGTCATATAGCAATCAGCCCCAGCATTTT. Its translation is CASGLVGDGQSYSNQPQHF.

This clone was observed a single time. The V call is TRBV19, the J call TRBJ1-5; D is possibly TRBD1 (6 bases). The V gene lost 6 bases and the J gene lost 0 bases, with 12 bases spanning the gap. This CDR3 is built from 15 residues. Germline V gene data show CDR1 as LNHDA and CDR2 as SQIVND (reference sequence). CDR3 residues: CASSLQGGSNQPQHF. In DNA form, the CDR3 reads TGTGCCAGTAGCCTACAGGGTGGTAGCAATCAGCCCCAGCATTTT. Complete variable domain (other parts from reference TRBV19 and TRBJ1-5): DGGITQSPKYLFRKEGQNVTLSCEQNLNHDAMYWYRQDPGQGLRLIYYSQIVNDFQKGDIAEGYSVSREKKESFPLTVTSAQKNPTAFYLCASSLQGGSNQPQHFGDGTRLSIL.

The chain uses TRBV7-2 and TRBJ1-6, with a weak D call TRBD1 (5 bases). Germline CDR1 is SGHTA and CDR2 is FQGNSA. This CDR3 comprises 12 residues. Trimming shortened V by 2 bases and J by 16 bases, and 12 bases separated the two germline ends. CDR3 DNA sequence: TGTGCCAGCAGCTTATCATCAGGGTGGCTCCACTTT. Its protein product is CASSLSSGWLHF.